This is a list of T cell receptor beta chains from one sample in a study of cytomegalovirus exposure and HLA in healthy donors. TCRdb's table, derived via immunoSEQ multiplex PCR, lists solely in-frame clones and lacks some. The sample yields 150,000 to 190,000 clones, roughly 80% seen once. Sequenced input: PBMCs. The receptor set was obtained from a woman aged 45-65 years in good health and CMV-seropositive. CDR3s leave out the opening cysteine and the closing phenylalanine or tryptophan. D genes are given only for firm matches. A row's size may be missing; if present it is once, few, many or a size class.

cdr3_aa v_call d_call clone_size
ASSLGGLADTDTQY TRBV5-1 TRBD2 NA
ASSLIAGGLETQY TRBV27 TRBD2 NA
ASSVGGVGGRNGYT TRBV9 NA NA
AKRGGSGELF TRBV2 NA few
ATDRVGTEAF TRBV2 TRBD1 NA
ASSIGGGKSYEQY TRBV19 TRBD2 NA
ASRGVAGGPYTDTQY TRBV10-1 TRBD2 NA
ASSYFTLQGGEQY TRBV6-6 NA NA
ASSFSAEGTGRYGYT TRBV5-1 TRBD1 NA
ASSENSKITGELF TRBV2 NA few
ASSLTSGGAGDTQY TRBV6-6 TRBD2 NA
ASSLARDRERDEQF TRBV19 TRBD1 NA
SVQTGQAF TRBV29-1 NA few
ASSESSRGNGYT TRBV2 NA NA
ASSVEGRGRSSTDTQY TRBV9 TRBD2 NA
AWSVRGGGYT TRBV30 NA once
ASSPPLGREGFSEAF TRBV7-2 NA NA
ASRKTGEHGYT TRBV6-1 TRBD1 once
ASSQIGVEEKLF TRBV14 NA once
ASSGNRGIPTGELF TRBV6-1 TRBD1 NA
AWSAILIENDRGQAF TRBV30 TRBD1 once
ASTEGGWEQY TRBV2 TRBD2 NA
ASSPGQGTYEQY TRBV18 TRBD1 NA
ASSDSSRYEKLF TRBV6-1 NA NA
ASSQDSGAGGYNEQF TRBV4-3 TRBD2 NA
ASSIRTGYEQY TRBV21-1 NA NA